These T cell receptor beta chains were read from a single sample in a study of T cells in localized non-small cell lung cancer. Sequencing was performed with immunoSEQ multiplex PCR; in TCRdb, only in-frame clones are kept and a portion is missing. The sample carries under 2,500 clones, just over 25% recorded once. Sequenced here: lung tumor tissue, sampled before any cancer treatment. The receptor source for this set is a woman aged 35 to 70 with stage III squamous cell lung carcinoma. Each CDR3 is given with its conserved first and last residue. D genes are given only for firm matches. Clone size is shown for a subset of rows, as once, few, many or a class of expanded clone.

d_gene	abundance	v_gene	j_gene	CDR3nt	CDR3aa
-	-	TRBV29-1	TRBJ1-2	TGCAGCGTTGTTAACAGGGAAGACTATGGCTACACCTTC	CSVVNREDYGYTF
TRBD1	-	TRBV5-1	TRBJ2-2	TGCGCCAGCAGTTATCAACCGGGACAGGGGAGCACCGGGGAGCTGTTTTTT	CASSYQPGQGSTGELFF
TRBD1	few	TRBV9	TRBJ2-3	TGTGCCAGCAGACAGGGGTTGGATACGCAGTATTTT	CASRQGLDTQYF
TRBD1	few	TRBV9	TRBJ2-3	TGTGCCAGCAGTGGGGGAAGGGGGCTGAGCACAGATACGCAGTATTTT	CASSGGRGLSTDTQYF
-	-	TRBV19	TRBJ1-6	TGTGCCAGTACCGAGGGAAGGTACGGAATCCACTTT	CASTEGRYGIHF
TRBD1	-	TRBV19	TRBJ2-2	TGTGCCAGTAGTGGAAGACAGGGAACGTTGGGCGGGGAGCTGTTTTTT	CASSGRQGTLGGELFF
TRBD1	-	TRBV19	TRBJ1-5	TGTGCCAGTCGGACAGGGTTTAGCAATCAGCCCCAGCATTTT	CASRTGFSNQPQHF
TRBD1	-	TRBV6-8	TRBJ1-2	TGTGCCAGCAGTCCTACAGGGGGCGGCGGGGGCTACACCTTC	CASSPTGGGGGYTF
-	-	TRBV29-1	TRBJ2-2	TGCAGCGGGATGGTTGGAGGGCTTACGACCGGGGAGCTGTTTTTT	CSGMVGGLTTGELFF
-	-	TRBV30	TRBJ1-1	TGTGCCTGGAGTGTTGGACACTTGAACACTGAAGCTTTCTTT	CAWSVGHLNTEAFF
TRBD1	medium-sized	TRBV11-3	TRBJ2-2	TGTGCCAGCACTACAGGGGGCGCATGGTTCACCGGGGAGCTGTTTTTT	CASTTGGAWFTGELFF
-	large	TRBV29-1	TRBJ1-3	TGCAGCGTTCCTTCGGGGGGCCCTGGAAACACCATATATTTT	CSVPSGGPGNTIYF
-	-	TRBV19	TRBJ2-7	TGTGCCAGTAGTATAACACAGGAATACGAGCAGTACTTC	CASSITQEYEQYF
-	-	TRBV19	TRBJ1-2	TGTGCCAGTAGTATAGATCGACGGGGGGGAGGCTATGGCTACACCTTC	CASSIDRRGGGYGYTF
-	medium-sized	TRBV6-8	TRBJ1-1	TGTGCCAGCAGTGACCCTCGACAGGAGAACACTGAAGCTTTCTTT	CASSDPRQENTEAFF
-	few	TRBV4-1	TRBJ2-3	TGCGCCAGCAGCCAACAATCCCCCGCGGCGGGGCGTAGCACAGATACGCAGTATTTT	CASSQQSPAAGRSTDTQYF
-	few	TRBV11-3	TRBJ2-7	TGTGCCAGCAGCTTAACAAGGGACCCGACCTACGAGCAGTACTTC	CASSLTRDPTYEQYF
-	-	TRBV5-1	TRBJ2-3	TGCGCCAGCAGCTCGAATGTGGGACGGAACACAGATACGCAGTATTTT	CASSSNVGRNTDTQYF
-	-	TRBV6-8	TRBJ1-2	TGTGCCAGCAACCCTGTTGGCTATGGCTACACCTTC	CASNPVGYGYTF
-	-	TRBV12-5	TRBJ2-2	TGTGCTAGTGGTTTCGTTATAACGAACACCGGGGAGCTGTTTTTT	CASGFVITNTGELFF
-	once	TRBV19	TRBJ2-7	TGTGCCAGTAAAGACAGGTCTTACGAGCAGTACTTC	CASKDRSYEQYF
-	-	TRBV9	TRBJ1-6	TGTGCCAGCAGCGTAGGAAAGGACGGTGATTCACCCCTCCACTTT	CASSVGKDGDSPLHF